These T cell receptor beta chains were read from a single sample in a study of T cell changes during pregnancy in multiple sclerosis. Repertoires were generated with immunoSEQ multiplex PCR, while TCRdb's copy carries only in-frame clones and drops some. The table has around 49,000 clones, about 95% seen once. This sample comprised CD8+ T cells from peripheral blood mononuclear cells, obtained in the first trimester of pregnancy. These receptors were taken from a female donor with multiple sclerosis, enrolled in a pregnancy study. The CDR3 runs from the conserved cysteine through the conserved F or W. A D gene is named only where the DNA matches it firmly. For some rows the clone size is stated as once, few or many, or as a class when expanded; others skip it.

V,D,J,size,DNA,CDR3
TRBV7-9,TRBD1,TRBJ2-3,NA,TGTGCCAGCAGCCATGCCGGGACAGGGGATGGGCCCACAGATACGCAGTATTTT,CASSHAGTGDGPTDTQYF
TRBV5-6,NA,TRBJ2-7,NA,TGTGCCAGCAGCTTGGGAATCGTAGGAGGGAGCTCCTACGAGCAGTACTTC,CASSLGIVGGSSYEQYF
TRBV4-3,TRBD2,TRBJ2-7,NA,TGCGCCAGCAGCCCTAGCGGCTCCTACGAGCAGTACTTC,CASSPSGSYEQYF
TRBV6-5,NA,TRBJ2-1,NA,TGTGCCAGCAGTTCAACGGTTTCCTACAATGAGCAGTTCTTC,CASSSTVSYNEQFF
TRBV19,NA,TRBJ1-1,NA,TGTGCCAGCACACACGATAATACAGGGTTTTATTCCACTGAAGCTTTCTTT,CASTHDNTGFYSTEAFF
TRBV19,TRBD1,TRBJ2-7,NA,TGTGCCAGTAGTACTTCCCGGGACAGACACGAGCAGTACTTC,CASSTSRDRHEQYF
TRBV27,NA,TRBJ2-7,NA,TGTGCCAGCAGTTTAGGCGGGCGGGACTCCTACGAGCAGTACTTC,CASSLGGRDSYEQYF
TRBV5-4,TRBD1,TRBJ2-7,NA,TGTGCCAGCAGCCGGGACAGCTACGAGCAGTACTTC,CASSRDSYEQYF
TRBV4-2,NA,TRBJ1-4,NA,TGTGCCAGCAGTTCTAAACCGGCAGTACAGCCTAATGAAAAACTGTTTTTT,CASSSKPAVQPNEKLFF
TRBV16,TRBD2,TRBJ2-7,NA,TGTGCCAGCAGCCAATGGACTAGCGGGAGGACAAGCTCCTACGAGCAGTACTTC,CASSQWTSGRTSSYEQYF
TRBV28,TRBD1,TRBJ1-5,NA,TGTGCCAGCAGTTTTTTCCCGGGACAGGGACGCAATCAGCCCCAGCATTTT,CASSFFPGQGRNQPQHF
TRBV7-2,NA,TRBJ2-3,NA,TGTGCCAGCAGCTTAGCGAGTCGGGGTCGTCTCACAGATACGCAGTATTTT,CASSLASRGRLTDTQYF
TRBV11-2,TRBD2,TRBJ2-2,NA,TGTGCCAGCAGCCCAATCGGGGGGGGGCGGGCCGGGGAGCTGTTTTTT,CASSPIGGGRAGELFF
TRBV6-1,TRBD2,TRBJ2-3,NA,TGTGCCAGCAGTGAAAGGGTAGCGGGATCTAGCACAGATACGCAGTATTTT,CASSERVAGSSTDTQYF
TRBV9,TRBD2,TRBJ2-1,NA,TGTGCCAGCAGCGCCAAGGGGACTAGCGGGCAGTTCTTC,CASSAKGTSGQFF
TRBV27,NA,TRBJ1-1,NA,TGTGCCAGCAGTTTCGCGGAGGGGATGAACACTGAAGCTTTCTTT,CASSFAEGMNTEAFF
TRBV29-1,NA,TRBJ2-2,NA,TGCAGCGTTGATGGGTCGGGCACCGGGGAGCTGTTTTTT,CSVDGSGTGELFF
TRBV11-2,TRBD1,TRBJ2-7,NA,TGTGCCAGCAGCTGGACAGGGGGCGACGAGCAGTACTTC,CASSWTGGDEQYF
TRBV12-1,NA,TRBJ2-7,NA,TGTGCCAGCAGCTTTTGCCTAGCGGGAGGACTTTCCTACGAGCAGTACTTC,CASSFCLAGGLSYEQYF
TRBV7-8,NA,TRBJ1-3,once,TGTGCCAGCAGCCTCCGAGGGTCTGGAAACACCATATATTTT,CASSLRGSGNTIYF
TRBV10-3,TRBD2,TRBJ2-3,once,TGTGCCATCAGGGAGTTGGGCGGGAGTTTTGAAACAGATACGCAGTATTTT,CAIRELGGSFETDTQYF
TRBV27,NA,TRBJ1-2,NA,TGTGCCAGCAGTCCCCTCAGGAACCCCTATGGCTACACCTTC,CASSPLRNPYGYTF
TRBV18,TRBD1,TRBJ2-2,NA,TGTGCCAGCTCAGCCGCGGGACAGGGGAGATCCGGGGAGCTGTTTTTT,CASSAAGQGRSGELFF
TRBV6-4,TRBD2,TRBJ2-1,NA,TGTGCCAGCAGTGACGCGGGGGAGGGCTACAATGAGCAGTTCTTC,CASSDAGEGYNEQFF
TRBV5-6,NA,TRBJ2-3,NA,TGTGCCAGCAGCTTCGTGGGAGTTACAGATACGCAGTATTTT,CASSFVGVTDTQYF
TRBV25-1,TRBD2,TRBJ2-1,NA,TGTGCCAGCAATGTAGGACTAGCGAATGAGCAGTTCTTC,CASNVGLANEQFF
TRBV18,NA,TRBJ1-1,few,TGTGCCAGCTCACCCCTGGAAACAGGGATCGGTACTGAAGCTTTCTTT,CASSPLETGIGTEAFF
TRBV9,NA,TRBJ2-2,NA,TGTGCCAGCAGCCCATCGAACACCGGGGAGCTGTTTTTT,CASSPSNTGELFF
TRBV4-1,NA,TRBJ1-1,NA,TGCGCCAGCAGCCAAGTGCTGGCGAACACTGAAGCTTTCTTT,CASSQVLANTEAFF
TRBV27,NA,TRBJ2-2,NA,TGTGCCAGCAGTTTATCTGTCCGGGGTGCGAACACCGGGGAGCTGTTTTTT,CASSLSVRGANTGELFF
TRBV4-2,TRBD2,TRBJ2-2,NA,TGTGCCAGCAGCCAAGAAGGGAGCGGGAGGACCACCGGGGAGCTGTTTTTT,CASSQEGSGRTTGELFF
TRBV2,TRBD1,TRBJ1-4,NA,TGTGCCAGCAGGACCGGACAGGGTGTTGTGGAAAAACTGTTTTTT,CASRTGQGVVEKLFF
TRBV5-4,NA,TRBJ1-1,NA,TGTGCCAGTTACCGGGACACCGGACCAATGAACACTGAAGCTTTCTTT,CASYRDTGPMNTEAFF
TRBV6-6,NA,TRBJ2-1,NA,TGTGCCAGCAGTGCAGGGACTTCCAGCTCCTACAATGAGCAGTTCTTC,CASSAGTSSSYNEQFF
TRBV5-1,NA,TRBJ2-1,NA,TGCGCCAGCAGCTTGGCAGGCGGGAACTACAATGAGCAGTTCTTC,CASSLAGGNYNEQFF
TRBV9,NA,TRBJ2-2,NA,TGTGCCAGCAGCGTAGGATCCCCGGCGGGAAGGTCCGGGGAGCTGTTTTTT,CASSVGSPAGRSGELFF
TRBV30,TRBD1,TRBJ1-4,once,TGTGCCTGGATCGGAACAGGGGGCCCCGTCAATGAAAAACTGTTTTTT,CAWIGTGGPVNEKLFF